This TCR beta chain was obtained from a study of blood T cell repertoires in COVID-19. The wider study: Samples came from the United States, Italy and Spain, spanning acute and convalescent COVID-19. From T cells, B-cell-depleted T cells, or PBMCs came the material, which was cDNA or gDNA.

This CDR3 is 15 amino acids long. Germline V gives CDR1 MDHEN, CDR2 SYDVKM. V lost 2 bases to trimming and J lost 8 bases, with 15 bases between them. Original processing notes: It was from reference gene primer amplification that nucleated cell counts were estimated. The data were produced by immunoSEQ multiplex PCR, yet TCRdb's version contains in-frame clones alone and is incomplete. The D gene and trimming were derived from the DNA, and the V and J assignments and clone size from that table. The data hold approximately 290,000 clones, with about four fifths observed a single time. The Seattle patients joined while their infection was active and were tracked longitudinally afterward.

This receptor was taken from a person in their 70s with COVID-19, enrolled during active disease. Sequenced sample: peripheral blood. V and J are TRBV28 and TRBJ1-4, with D perhaps matching TRBD1 (6 bases). CDR3 sequence reads: CASSLRRQGQEKLFF. CDR3 nucleotide sequence: TGTGCCAGCAGTTTAAGGAGGCAGGGGCAAGAAAAACTGTTTTTT.